This is a list of T cell receptor beta chains from one sample in a study of T cell repertoires in cytomegalovirus infection. Their antigen targets remain unknown. TCRdb fed the reads into MiXCR, producing one record per CDR3 protein. The sample carries some 940,000 distinct CDR3 sequences, roughly 30% recorded once. Sequenced here: cultured CD8+ T cells from PBMCs, sampled from culture after CMV antigen stimulation. These receptors were collected from a human donor in good health (CMV status not recorded). Some clones in this sample may be carry-over from other donors' samples. CDR3s include the opening cysteine and the closing phenylalanine or tryptophan. The order of the fields is clone size, D gene, V gene, J gene, CDR3 protein, CDR3 DNA. D genes are given only for firm matches. The size field is filled for only some rows; it gives once, few, many or a size class.

-	-	TRBV7-2	TRBJ1-1	CASSVTGRGTEAFF	TGTGCCAGCAGTGTCACAGGGAGAGGAACTGAAGCTTTCTTT
few	-	TRBV7-8	TRBJ1-3	CASSLGGNPRNTIYF	TGTGCCAGCAGCTTAGGGGGGAACCCTCGGAACACCATATATTTT
few	-	TRBV19	TRBJ2-1	CASSMGGGFYNEQFF	TGTGCCAGTAGTATGGGAGGGGGATTCTACAATGAGCAGTTCTTC
-	TRBD2	TRBV7-9	TRBJ2-1	CASSPTRLAVNEQFF	TGTGCCAGCAGTCCCACCCGGCTAGCGGTAAATGAGCAGTTCTTC
-	-	TRBV5-4	TRBJ1-2	CASSLRGNYSYTF	TGTGCCAGCAGCTTGAGGGGGAACTATAGCTACACCTTC
many	-	TRBV7-2	TRBJ2-1	CASSLANNYNEQFF	TGTGCCAGCAGCTTAGCGAACAATTACAATGAGCAGTTCTTC
-	-	TRBV9	TRBJ2-5	CARRGVGTQYF	TGTGCCAGGAGAGGGGTCGGGACCCAGTACTTC
-	-	TRBV24-1	TRBJ1-3	CATSDSTGGYGNTIYF	TGTGCCACCAGTGATTCGACTGGGGGCTATGGAAACACCATATATTTT
-	TRBD1	TRBV27	TRBJ2-7	CASSLRGQGVDEQYF	TGTGCCAGCAGTTTAAGGGGACAGGGGGTGGATGAGCAGTACTTC
few	-	TRBV27	TRBJ2-1	CASSPGVALHEQFF	TGTGCCAGCAGTCCAGGGGTAGCATTGCATGAGCAGTTCTTC
few	TRBD2	TRBV19	TRBJ2-1	CASSIAGLAGSSSYNEQFF	TGTGCCAGTAGTATTGCGGGACTAGCGGGGTCGAGCTCCTACAATGAGCAGTTCTTC
many	-	TRBV7-2	TRBJ2-5	CASSLATFYTRGETQYF	TGTGCCAGCAGCTTAGCTACATTCTACACTAGGGGAGAGACCCAGTACTTC
-	TRBD1	TRBV12-3/TRBV12-4	TRBJ2-2	CASSLRTGGYTGELFF	TGTGCCAGCAGTTTAAGGACAGGGGGATACACCGGGGAGCTGTTTTTT
few	-	TRBV27	TRBJ1-4	CASSFLGVTNEKLFF	TGTGCCAGCAGTTTCTTGGGGGTAACTAATGAAAAACTGTTTTTT
few	TRBD1	TRBV24-1	TRBJ2-3	CATSPAGTGLADTQYF	TGTGCCACCAGCCCCGCCGGGACAGGGCTTGCAGATACGCAGTATTTT
-	TRBD2	TRBV5-1	TRBJ2-3	CASSYRGGRTDTQYF	TGCGCCAGCAGCTATCGGGGGGGCCGTACAGATACGCAGTATTTT
few	-	TRBV7-8	TRBJ1-6	CASSLGAGAINSPLHF	TGTGCCAGCAGCTTAGGGGCAGGCGCTATTAATTCACCCCTCCACTTT
-	-	TRBV11-3	TRBJ2-7	CASSPTWDSYEQYF	TGTGCCAGCAGCCCGACGTGGGATTCCTACGAGCAGTACTTC
many	-	TRBV7-2	TRBJ1-1	CASSLAGGGGTEAFF	TGTGCCAGCAGTTTAGCCGGGGGAGGGGGCACTGAAGCTTTCTTT
few	-	TRBV12-3/TRBV12-4	TRBJ1-3	CASSFWEPAGNTIYF	TGTGCCAGCAGTTTTTGGGAGCCCGCTGGAAACACCATATATTTT
few	-	TRBV4-1	TRBJ2-1	CASSQGLVSNEQFF	TGCGCCAGCAGCCAAGGACTGGTCTCCAATGAGCAGTTCTTC
-	-	TRBV11-2	TRBJ1-1	CASSLDLATLNTEAFF	TGTGCCAGCAGCTTAGATCTAGCCACCTTGAACACTGAAGCTTTCTTT
-	TRBD1	TRBV7-9	TRBJ2-2	CASSATGVEGAGELFF	TGTGCCAGCAGCGCTACAGGGGTCGAGGGGGCCGGGGAGCTGTTTTTT
few	-	TRBV7-2	TRBJ1-4	CASSLLGQLNEKLFF	TGTGCCAGCAGCTTATTAGGACAGCTTAATGAAAAACTGTTTTTT
-	-	TRBV6-5	TRBJ2-3	CASSFGGREDTQYF	TGTGCCAGCAGTTTCGGGGGCAGGGAAGATACGCAGTATTTT
few	TRBD1	TRBV10-3	TRBJ1-6	CAIRDRGPVSPLHF	TGTGCCATCAGAGACAGGGGGCCGGTCTCACCCCTCCACTTT
-	TRBD1	TRBV19	TRBJ2-5	CASSLGTGPPQYF	TGTGCCAGTAGTCTCGGGACAGGGCCGCCCCAGTACTTC
few	-	TRBV12-5	TRBJ2-6	CASGLPPTGTSGANVLTF	TGTGCTAGTGGTTTGCCCCCCACAGGTACCTCTGGGGCCAACGTCCTGACTTTC
few	-	TRBV6-1	TRBJ2-1	CASSDFRTEQFF	TGTGCCAGCAGTGATTTCCGAACTGAGCAGTTCTTC
-	-	TRBV2	TRBJ1-2	CASMVREAGYTF	TGTGCCAGCATGGTCAGGGAGGCGGGCTACACCTTC
-	-	TRBV28	TRBJ2-5	CASSFLASYF	TGTGCCAGCAGTTTTTTGGCATCGTACTTC
few	TRBD1	TRBV6-2/TRBV6-3	TRBJ2-3	CASRPDRGQMGDTQYF	TGTGCCAGCAGACCGGACAGGGGGCAAATGGGAGATACGCAGTATTTT
-	TRBD1	TRBV5-4	TRBJ2-1	CASSPDDRAHNEQFF	TGTGCCAGCAGCCCTGATGACAGGGCCCACAATGAGCAGTTCTTC
few	-	TRBV27	TRBJ2-5	CASSASTGWEETQYF	TGTGCCAGCAGCGCGTCCACAGGGTGGGAAGAGACCCAGTACTTC
-	-	TRBV27	TRBJ2-3	CASSLLSASTDTQYF	TGTGCCAGCAGTTTATTAAGCGCTAGCACAGATACGCAGTATTTT
-	-	TRBV4-3	TRBJ1-1	CASSQDQTRVAEAFF	TGCGCCAGCAGCCAAGATCAAACCAGGGTAGCTGAAGCTTTCTTT
-	-	TRBV6-5	TRBJ1-5	CASSYFPPQLYSNQPQHF	TGTGCCAGCAGTTACTTCCCCCCACAGCTATATAGCAATCAGCCCCAGCATTTT
once	TRBD1	TRBV20-1	TRBJ2-2	CSATDRATGELFF	TGCAGTGCTACAGACAGGGCGACCGGGGAGCTGTTTTTT
-	-	TRBV6-8	TRBJ1-6	CASSSRDGSSPLHF	TGTGCCAGCAGTTCCCGGGACGGATCTTCACCCCTCCACTTT
-	-	TRBV27	TRBJ2-1	CASSPGRGHNEQFF	TGTGCCAGCAGTCCCGGTCGGGGCCACAATGAGCAGTTCTTC
-	-	TRBV19	TRBJ2-1	CASSSGDTSYNEQFF	TGTGCCAGTAGCAGCGGGGACACCTCCTACAATGAGCAGTTCTTC
-	-	TRBV10-3	TRBJ2-1	CAIGDNVNEQFF	TGTGCCATCGGGGACAATGTCAATGAGCAGTTCTTC
many	TRBD1	TRBV7-6	TRBJ2-1	CASSPGGTGGYVEQFF	TGTGCCAGCAGCCCCGGAGGAACAGGGGGCTACGTTGAGCAGTTCTTC
few	-	TRBV27	TRBJ1-1	CASSRGYLNTEAFF	TGTGCCAGCAGCCGGGGGTATCTGAACACTGAAGCTTTCTTT
many	TRBD1	TRBV6-2/TRBV6-3	TRBJ2-7	CASSDRRDRAYEQYF	TGTGCCAGCAGTGACCGACGGGACAGGGCCTACGAGCAGTACTTC
-	-	TRBV19	TRBJ1-1	CVSSSNVNTEAFF	TGTGTCAGTAGCTCGAACGTGAACACTGAAGCTTTCTTT
many	TRBD1	TRBV12-3/TRBV12-4	TRBJ1-2	CASRSGTGALGYTF	TGTGCCAGCAGATCCGGGACAGGGGCGTTGGGCTACACCTTC
-	-	TRBV6-6	TRBJ1-1	CASMGGANTEAFF	TGTGCCAGCATGGGGGGGGCCAACACTGAAGCTTTCTTT
-	-	TRBV5-6	TRBJ1-2	CASSGPPQVQDGYTF	TGTGCCAGCAGCGGTCCCCCGCAGGTTCAGGATGGCTACACCTTC